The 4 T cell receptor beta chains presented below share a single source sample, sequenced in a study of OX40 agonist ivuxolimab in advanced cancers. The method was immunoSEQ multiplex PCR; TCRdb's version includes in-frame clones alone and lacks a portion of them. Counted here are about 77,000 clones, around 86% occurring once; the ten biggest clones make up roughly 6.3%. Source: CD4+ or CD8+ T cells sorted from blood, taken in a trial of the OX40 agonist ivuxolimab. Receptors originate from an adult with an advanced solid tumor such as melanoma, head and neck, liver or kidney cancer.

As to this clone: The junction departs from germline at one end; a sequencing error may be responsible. CDR3 bases: TGTGCCAGCAGCTTGCCTGGAAACCGACAAGCAATGTTC. Its protein product is CASSLPGNRQAMF. The gene calls are TRBV5-8 and TRBJ2-7, with D unclear. Germline V gives CDR1 SGHTS, CDR2 YDEGEE. CDR3 size: 13 residues.

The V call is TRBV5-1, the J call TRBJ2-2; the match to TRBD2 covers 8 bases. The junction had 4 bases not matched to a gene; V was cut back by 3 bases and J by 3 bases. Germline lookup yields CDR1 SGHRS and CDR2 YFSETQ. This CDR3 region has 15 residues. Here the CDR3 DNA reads TGCGCCAGCAGCTATGAAGCGGGGGACACCGGGGAGCTGTTTTTT. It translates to CASSYEAGDTGELFF.

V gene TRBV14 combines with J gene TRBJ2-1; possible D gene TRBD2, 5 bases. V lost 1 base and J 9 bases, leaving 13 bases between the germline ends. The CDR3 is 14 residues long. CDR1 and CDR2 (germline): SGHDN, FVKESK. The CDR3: CASSQAQTMGEQFF. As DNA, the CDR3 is TGTGCCAGCAGCCAAGCACAGACTATGGGTGAGCAGTTCTTC.

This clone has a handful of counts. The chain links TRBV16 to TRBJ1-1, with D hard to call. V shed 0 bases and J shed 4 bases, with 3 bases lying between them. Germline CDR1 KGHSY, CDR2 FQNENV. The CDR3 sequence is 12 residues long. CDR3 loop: CASSQSPTEAFF. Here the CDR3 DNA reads TGTGCCAGCAGCCAATCCCCCACTGAAGCTTTCTTT. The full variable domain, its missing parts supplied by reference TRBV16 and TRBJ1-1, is GEEVAQTPKHLVRGEGQKAKLYCAPIKGHSYVFWYQQVLKNEFKFLISFQNENVFDETGMPKERFSAKCLPNSPCSLEIQATKLEDSAVYFCASSQSPTEAFFGQGTRLTVV.